This T cell receptor (beta chain) came from a study of CD8 T cells in Susac syndrome. This CDR3 is 15 amino acids long. The germline V gene encodes CDR1 LGHNA and CDR2 YSLEER. With 0 bases removed from V and 3 bases from J, the gap between germline ends came to 12 bases. Random hexamers primed reverse transcription of about 0.45 to 1 ug RNA. TCRdb re-analysed the immunoSEQ multiplex PCR reads in MiXCR, keeping a single row per CDR3 protein. Among about 140,000 distinct CDR3 sequences, 85% to 95% were seen once, and the ten largest hold about 0.15%. This clonotype was seen once. The clonotype originates from a human donor with Susac syndrome. The specimen was CD4+ T cells from PBMCs. The chain is built from TRBV4-3 and TRBJ2-7; D is undetermined. In nucleotides, the CDR3 is TGCGCCAGCAGCCAAGAGGCCCAGATTAACTACGAGCAGTACTTC. Translation gives CASSQEAQINYEQYF.